The next 18 T cell receptor beta chains were all read from a single sample in a study of spatial heterogeneity in lung cancer. Study-level findings and limits: Tracking of tumor mutation counts was seen in expanded intratumoral alpha and beta TCR counts.

Noted time point: sample taken at primary tumor resection. TCRdb re-called the 5' RACE reads with MiXCR, one entry per CDR3 protein. The table includes 9,500 to 11,000 distinct CDR3 sequences, around 12% detected once. Antigen specificity for these receptors is unknown. Sequenced here: lung tumor tissue, sampled at surgery. All receptors come from a male donor with early-stage non-small cell lung cancer.

This clonotype was seen ten or more times. A library made for alpha chains picked up this beta chain off target, so its size means little. The chain is built from TRBV18 and TRBJ2-1; 12 bases match TRBD2. CDR3 length: 16 amino acids. Trimming cost V 6 bases and J 7 bases; bases outside gene matches: 10. From germline, CDR1 is KGHSH and CDR2 LQKENI. The CDR3 here is CASSPPSGRVWNEQFF. The CDR3, as DNA: TGTGCCAGCTCTCCCCCTAGCGGGAGGGTTTGGAATGAGCAGTTCTTC.

This clonotype was seen ten or more times. For a library built for alpha chains, this beta chain is a stray read; little rests on its size. The chain joins TRBV3-1 to TRBJ2-3; D perhaps matches TRBD2 (6 bases). CDR1 and CDR2 (germline): LGHDT, YNNKEL (reference sequence). The V and J ends lost 4 bases and 4 bases respectively, with 12 bases between them. The CDR3 has 14 residues. CDR3 region: CASSPRLVADTQYF. The CDR3, as DNA: TGTGCCAGCAGCCCCCGACTAGTCGCAGATACGCAGTATTTT.

This clonotype was seen at least ten times. The size of this beta chain means little, since it is a stray read in a library made for alpha chains. This chain links TRBV7-8 with TRBJ2-7; TRBD1 matches at 7 bases. V lost 4 bases and J lost 0; bases outside the gene matches: 6. Per the germline V gene, CDR1 is SGHVS and CDR2 is FQNEAQ. This CDR3 has 15 residues. CDR3 protein: CASSSNRDSSYEQYF. Here the CDR3 DNA reads TGTGCCAGCAGCTCCAATCGGGACAGCTCCTACGAGCAGTACTTC.

By share of the sample, this clonotype is medium-sized. This beta chain slipped into a library made for alpha chains as a stray read, so its size is not meaningful. The rearrangement joins TRBV12-3 or TRBV12-4 to TRBJ1-3, with D uncertain. This CDR3 comprises 12 residues. The V gene lost 9 bases and the J gene lost 3 bases, with 9 bases spanning the gap. The CDR3 bases are TGTGCCAGTACCTTGAGTGGAAACACCATATATTTT. This translates into CASTLSGNTIYF.

This clonotype was seen at least ten times. As an off-target read in a library built for alpha chains, this beta chain has a frequency of little significance. This chain links TRBV20-1 with TRBJ2-1, with D tentatively TRBD2 (5 bases). Trimming pared 5 bases from V and 0 bases from J, leaving 11 bases between. Per germline, CDR1 DFQATT and CDR2 SNEGSKA (reference sequence). The CDR3 covers 14 residues. CDR3 amino acids: CSAGRVNSYNEQFF. The CDR3 DNA sequence: TGCAGTGCTGGGCGGGTCAACTCCTACAATGAGCAGTTCTTC.

This clonotype was found many times. This beta chain represents an off-target read in a library built for alpha chains; its size is of limited meaning. The chain recombines TRBV6-5 with TRBJ1-1; unclear D gene. V lost 0 bases, J lost 8 bases, and 10 bases lay in between. CDR1 and CDR2 (germline): MNHEY, SVGAGI. This CDR3 contains 13 residues. The CDR3 loop reads CASSYSSLSEAFF. The CDR3, as DNA: TGTGCCAGCAGTTACTCGAGCTTGTCGGAAGCTTTCTTT.

This clonotype was found many times. The size of this beta chain means little, since it is a stray read in a library made for alpha chains. CDR3 DNA sequence: TGTGCCAGCAGCTCGCGGGCCCCCGACGGAGAGCAGTTCTTC. It specifies CASSSRAPDGEQFF. This rearrangement joins TRBV7-2 to TRBJ2-1, with D perhaps matching TRBD2 (5 bases). V lost 4 bases, J lost 10 bases, and 17 bases lay in between. The V gene's germline CDR1 is SGHTA and CDR2 FQGNSA. This CDR3 region has 14 residues.

This clonotype has more than one count but fewer than ten. Since the library was made to target alpha chains, this beta chain is a stray read and its abundance is not meaningful. V gene TRBV19 combines with J gene TRBJ2-7; weak D call: TRBD2 (5 bases). This CDR3 region has 13 residues. The germline CDR1 and CDR2 sequences are LNHDA and SQIVND (reference sequence). Between the trimmed V and J ends, which lost 3 bases and 4 bases, there was a span of 10 bases. The CDR3 here is CASSIGEQYEQYF. For the CDR3, the DNA is TGTGCCAGTAGTATCGGGGAACAGTACGAGCAGTACTTC. The whole variable domain, remainder taken from reference TRBV19 and TRBJ2-7, is DGGITQSPKYLFRKEGQNVTLSCEQNLNHDAMYWYRQDPGQGLRLIYYSQIVNDFQKGDIAEGYSVSREKKESFPLTVTSAQKNPTAFYLCASSIGEQYEQYFGPGTRLTVT.

By proportion, this clonotype is medium-sized. The library was prepared for alpha chains; this beta chain is a stray read, so its frequency means little. This rearrangement joins TRBV20-1 to TRBJ1-6, with D maybe TRBD1 (5 bases). This CDR3 spans 14 amino acids. V lost 1 base to trimming and J lost 7 bases, with 11 bases between them. Germline CDR1 is DFQATT and CDR2 is SNEGSKA (reference sequence). The CDR3 DNA follows: TGCAGTGCTAGAGGAGGGTCAGGGAATTCACCCCTCCACTTT. This sequence encodes CSARGGSGNSPLHF.

In its sample, this clonotype is medium-sized (0.01 to 0.1%). Being off target in a library aimed at alpha chains, this beta chain has a size of little meaning. The chain has TRBV19 and TRBJ1-5, with D hard to call. V shed 4 bases and J shed 3 bases, with 7 bases lying between them. CDR1 is LNHDA and CDR2 is SQIVND in the germline V gene (reference sequence). This CDR3 has 13 residues. The CDR3 bases are TGTGCCAGTAGTAGAACCTTCAATCAGCCCCAGCATTTT. This encodes CASSRTFNQPQHF.

At least ten counts were recorded for this clonotype. This beta chain is a stray sequence in a library constructed for alpha chains; its clone size is not meaningful. V is TRBV2 and J is TRBJ2-1; TRBD1 matches 7 bases. The ends lost 8 bases at V and 9 bases at J; junction bases unmatched: 16. The germline V gene has CDR1 SNHLY and CDR2 FYNNEI. The CDR3 loop spans 15 amino acids. CDR3 protein: CASGIRQGESGEQFF. DNA for the CDR3: TGTGCCAGCGGAATCCGACAGGGCGAGTCTGGTGAGCAGTTCTTC. The whole variable domain, remainder taken from reference TRBV2 and TRBJ2-1, is EPEVTQTPSHQVTQMGQEVILRCVPISNHLYFYWYRQILGQKVEFLVSFYNNEISEKSEIFDDQFSVERPDGSNFTLKIRSTKLEDSAMYFCASGIRQGESGEQFFGPGTRLTVL.

With respect to this clonotype: This beta chain slipped into a library made for alpha chains as a stray read, so its size is not meaningful. The V call is TRBV9, the J call TRBJ2-7, with 9 bases lining up with TRBD2. The CDR3 consists of 16 residues. With V trimmed by 1 base and J by 3 bases, 8 bases remained unmatched. Germline lookup yields CDR1 SGDLS and CDR2 YYNGEE. Here the CDR3 DNA reads TGTGCCAGCAGCGTATCAGGAGCGGGGGGATTCTACGAGCAGTACTTC. Translating gives CASSVSGAGGFYEQYF.

In its sample, this clonotype was seen many times. This beta chain is an off-target read within a library intended for alpha chains, so its frequency means little. The rearrangement uses TRBV24-1 and TRBJ2-3, with 8 bases that match TRBD2. The CDR3 loop spans 16 amino acids. Trimming took 3 bases from V and 3 from J; bases not matched to a gene: 7. CDR1 and CDR2 (germline): KGHDR, SFDVKD. The CDR3 is CATSDGTRGGTDTQYF. CDR3 sequence (DNA): TGTGCCACCAGTGATGGGACTAGAGGGGGTACAGATACGCAGTATTTT.

The sample holds a few counts of this clonotype. Because this beta chain is a stray read in a library intended to capture alpha chains, its abundance should not be given much weight. V gene TRBV6-5 combines with J gene TRBJ2-7; D call uncertain. The ends were cut back, 0 bases at V and 7 bases at J, with 13 bases in the middle. Per the germline V gene, CDR1 is MNHEY and CDR2 is SVGAGI. CDR3 length equals 14 residues. Written as DNA, the CDR3 is TGTGCCAGCAGTTACTCACTGCACAGTGAAGAGCAGTACGTC. Translation gives CASSYSLHSEEQYV.

This clonotype was detected ten times or more. The size of this beta chain means little, since it is a stray read in a library made for alpha chains. V and J are TRBV27 and TRBJ2-1, with 9 bases lining up with TRBD1. The V gene's germline CDR1 is MNHEY and CDR2 SMNVEV (reference sequence). The CDR3 is 16 residues long. After removal of 5 bases from V and 3 bases from J, the junction contained 8 bases not matched to a gene. CDR3 DNA: TGTGCCAGCAGTCTGACCGGGACAGGGAGCTACAATGAGCAGTTCTTC. Its translation: CASSLTGTGSYNEQFF.

In its sample, this clonotype was seen many times. A library prepared for alpha chains yielded this beta chain as an off-target read; its size is of little meaning. The chain combines TRBV18 with TRBJ1-1; 11 positions agree with TRBD1. The CDR3 consists of 16 residues. Germline assignment: CDR1 KGHSH and CDR2 LQKENI. J lost 1 base, V lost 3 bases, and 4 bases had no gene match. CDR3 DNA sequence: TGTGCCAGCTCACCTAGGGACAGGGGGAGGAACACTGAAGCTTTCTTT. The encoded protein is CASSPRDRGRNTEAFF.

This clonotype is judged medium-sized. This beta chain is off target for a library built for alpha chains, so its abundance means little. The chain couples TRBV20-1 to TRBJ2-7, with 7 bases lining up with TRBD1. The J segment lost 3 bases and the V segment lost 1 base, leaving 6 bases of the junction unmatched. The CDR3 loop spans 14 amino acids. The germline V gene has CDR1 DFQATT and CDR2 SNEGSKA (reference sequence). This chain's CDR3 is CSARAEGGDYEQYF. The DNA for the CDR3 is TGCAGTGCTAGAGCCGAAGGGGGCGACTACGAGCAGTACTTC.

This clonotype is classed as medium-sized. Because the library targeted alpha chains, this beta chain is an off-target read whose size means little. The chain couples TRBV6-1 to TRBJ1-4; no reliable D call. Between the trimmed V and J ends, which lost 3 bases and 13 bases, there was a span of 12 bases. The V gene's germline CDR1 is MNHNS and CDR2 SASEGT. CDR3 length: 12 residues. The CDR3 loop is CASSDRPKGLFF. The CDR3 DNA sequence: TGTGCCAGCAGTGACAGGCCAAAGGGACTGTTTTTT.